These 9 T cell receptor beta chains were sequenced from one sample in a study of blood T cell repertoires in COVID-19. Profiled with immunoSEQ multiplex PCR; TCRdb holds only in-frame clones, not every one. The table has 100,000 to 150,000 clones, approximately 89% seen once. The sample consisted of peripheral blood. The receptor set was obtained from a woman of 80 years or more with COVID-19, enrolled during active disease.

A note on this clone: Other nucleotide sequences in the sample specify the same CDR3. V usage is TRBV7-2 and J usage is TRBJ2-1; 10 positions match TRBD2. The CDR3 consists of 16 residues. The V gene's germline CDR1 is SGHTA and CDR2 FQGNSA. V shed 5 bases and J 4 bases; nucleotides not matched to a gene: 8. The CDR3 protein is CASSPRTSGFYNEQFF. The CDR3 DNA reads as TGTGCCAGCAGCCCGCGGACTAGCGGATTTTACAATGAGCAGTTCTTC.

As DNA, the CDR3 is TGTGCCAGCAGCTTAAATCGTCCCTACGAGCAGTACTTC. Protein sequence: CASSLNRPYEQYF. The rearrangement links TRBV13 to TRBJ2-7; D is ambiguous. Deletions cut 2 bases from V and 2 bases from J, with 7 bases between. The CDR3 runs to 13 residues. In germline, CDR1 is PRHDT, CDR2 FYEKMQ (reference sequence).

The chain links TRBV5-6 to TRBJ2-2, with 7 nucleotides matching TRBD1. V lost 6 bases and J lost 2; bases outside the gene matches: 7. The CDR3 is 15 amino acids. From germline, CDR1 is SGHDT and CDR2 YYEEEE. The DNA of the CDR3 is TGTGCCAGCACACGAGGGGACAGAAACACCGGGGAGCTGTTTTTT. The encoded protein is CASTRGDRNTGELFF. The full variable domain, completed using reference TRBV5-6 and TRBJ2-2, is DAGVTQSPTHLIKTRGQQVTLRCSPKSGHDTVSWYQQALGQGPQFIFQYYEEEERQRGNFPDRFSGHQFPNYSSELNVNALLLGDSALYLCASTRGDRNTGELFFGEGSRLTVL.

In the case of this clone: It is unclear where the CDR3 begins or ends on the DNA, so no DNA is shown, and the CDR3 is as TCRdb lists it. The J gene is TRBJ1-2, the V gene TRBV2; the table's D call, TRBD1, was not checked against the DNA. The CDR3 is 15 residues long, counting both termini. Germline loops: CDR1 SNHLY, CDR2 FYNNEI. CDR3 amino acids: CASSSSGQGNYGYTF.

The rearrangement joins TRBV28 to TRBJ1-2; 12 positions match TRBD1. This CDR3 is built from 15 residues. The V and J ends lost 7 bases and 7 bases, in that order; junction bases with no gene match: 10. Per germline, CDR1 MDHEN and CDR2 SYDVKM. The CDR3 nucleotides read TGTGCCAGCATCACTCCGGGACAGGGGGCTTCTGGCTACACCTTC. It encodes CASITPGQGASGYTF.

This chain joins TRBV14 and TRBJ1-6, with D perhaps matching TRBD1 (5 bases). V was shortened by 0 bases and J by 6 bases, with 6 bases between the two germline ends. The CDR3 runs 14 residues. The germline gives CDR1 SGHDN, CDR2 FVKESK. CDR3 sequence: CASSQETANSPLHF. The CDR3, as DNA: TGTGCCAGCAGCCAAGAGACAGCTAATTCACCCCTCCACTTT. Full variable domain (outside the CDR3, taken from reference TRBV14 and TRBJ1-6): EAGVTQFPSHSVIEKGQTVTLRCDPISGHDNLYWYRRVMGKEIKFLLHFVKESKQDESGMPNNRFLAERTGGTYSTLKVQPAELEDSGVYFCASSQETANSPLHFGNGTRLTVT.

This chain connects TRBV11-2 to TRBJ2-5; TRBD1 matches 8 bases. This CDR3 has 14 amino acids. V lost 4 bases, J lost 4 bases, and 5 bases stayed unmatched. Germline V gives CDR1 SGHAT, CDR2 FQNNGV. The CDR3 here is CASSSGQAGETQYF. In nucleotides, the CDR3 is TGTGCCAGCAGCTCGGGACAGGCAGGAGAGACCCAGTACTTC.

The CDR3 DNA reads TGTGCCAGCAGTGACAGGGCAAAGGCTAACTATGGCTACACCTTC. It encodes CASSDRAKANYGYTF. This chain connects TRBV6-1 to TRBJ1-2, with D maybe TRBD1 (5 bases). Germline assignment: CDR1 MNHNS and CDR2 SASEGT. The CDR3 covers 15 residues. V lost 3 bases to trimming and J lost 0 bases, with 11 bases between them.

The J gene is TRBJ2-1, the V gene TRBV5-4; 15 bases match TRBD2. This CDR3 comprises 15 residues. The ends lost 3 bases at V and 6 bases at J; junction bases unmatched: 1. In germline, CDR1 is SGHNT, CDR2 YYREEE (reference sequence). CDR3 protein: CASSWGLAGGNEQFF. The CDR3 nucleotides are TGTGCCAGCAGCTGGGGACTAGCGGGAGGCAATGAGCAGTTCTTC.